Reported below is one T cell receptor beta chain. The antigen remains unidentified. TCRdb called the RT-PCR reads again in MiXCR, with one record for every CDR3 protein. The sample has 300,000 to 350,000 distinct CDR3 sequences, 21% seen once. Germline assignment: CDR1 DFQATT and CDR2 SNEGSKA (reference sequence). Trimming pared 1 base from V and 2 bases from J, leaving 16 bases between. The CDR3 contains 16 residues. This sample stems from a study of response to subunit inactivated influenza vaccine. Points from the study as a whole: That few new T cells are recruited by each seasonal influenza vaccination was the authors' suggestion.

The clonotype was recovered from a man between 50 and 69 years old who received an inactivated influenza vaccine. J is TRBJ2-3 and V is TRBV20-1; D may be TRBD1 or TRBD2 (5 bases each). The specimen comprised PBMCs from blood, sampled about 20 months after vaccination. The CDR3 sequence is CSARGTGQNLTDTQYF. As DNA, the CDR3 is TGCAGTGCTAGAGGGACGGGGCAGAACCTCACAGATACGCAGTATTTT.